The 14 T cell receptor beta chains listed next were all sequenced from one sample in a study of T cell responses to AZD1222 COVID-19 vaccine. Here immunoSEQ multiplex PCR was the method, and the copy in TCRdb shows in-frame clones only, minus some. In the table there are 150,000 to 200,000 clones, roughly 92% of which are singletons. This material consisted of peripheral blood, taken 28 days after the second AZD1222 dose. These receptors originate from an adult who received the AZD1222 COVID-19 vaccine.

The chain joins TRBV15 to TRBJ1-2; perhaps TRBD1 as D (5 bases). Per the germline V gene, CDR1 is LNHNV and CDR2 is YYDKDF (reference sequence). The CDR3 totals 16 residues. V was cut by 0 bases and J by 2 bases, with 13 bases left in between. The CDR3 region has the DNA TGTGCCACCAGCAGAGATGGGTCAGGGACCAACTATGGCTACACCTTC. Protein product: CATSRDGSGTNYGYTF.

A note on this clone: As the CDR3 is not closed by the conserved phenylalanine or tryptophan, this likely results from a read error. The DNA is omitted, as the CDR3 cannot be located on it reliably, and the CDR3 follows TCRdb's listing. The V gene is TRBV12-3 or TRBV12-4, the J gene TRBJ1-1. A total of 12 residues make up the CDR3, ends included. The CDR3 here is CASSLTPGAAYL.

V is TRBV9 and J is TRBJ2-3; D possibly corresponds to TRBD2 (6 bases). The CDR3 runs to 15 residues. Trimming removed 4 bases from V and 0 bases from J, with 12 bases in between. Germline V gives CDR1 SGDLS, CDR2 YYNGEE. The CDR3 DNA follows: TGTGCCAGCAGCTCAGACGGGGGAAGCACAGATACGCAGTATTTT. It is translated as CASSSDGGSTDTQYF. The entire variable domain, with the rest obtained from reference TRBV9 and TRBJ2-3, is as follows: DSGVTQTPKHLITATGQRVTLRCSPRSGDLSVYWYQQSLDQGLQFLIQYYNGEERAKGNILERFSAQQFPDLHSELNLSSLELGDSALYFCASSSDGGSTDTQYFGPGTRLTVL.

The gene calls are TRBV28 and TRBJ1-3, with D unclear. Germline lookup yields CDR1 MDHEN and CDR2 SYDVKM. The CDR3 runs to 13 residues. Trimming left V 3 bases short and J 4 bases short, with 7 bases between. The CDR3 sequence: CASSFSGGNTIYF. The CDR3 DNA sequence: TGTGCCAGCAGTTTTTCCGGGGGAAACACCATATATTTT.

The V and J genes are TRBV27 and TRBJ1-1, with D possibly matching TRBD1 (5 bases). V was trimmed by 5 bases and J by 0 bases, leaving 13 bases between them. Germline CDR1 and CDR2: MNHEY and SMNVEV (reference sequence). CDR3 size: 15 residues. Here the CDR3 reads CASSPRGSMNTEAFF. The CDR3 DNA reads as TGTGCCAGCAGTCCAAGGGGCAGCATGAACACTGAAGCTTTCTTT.

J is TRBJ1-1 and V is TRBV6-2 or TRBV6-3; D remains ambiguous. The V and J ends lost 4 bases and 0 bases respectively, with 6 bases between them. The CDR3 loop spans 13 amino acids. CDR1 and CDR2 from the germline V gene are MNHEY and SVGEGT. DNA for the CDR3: TGTGCCAGCAGTTTTTTAGTGAACACTGAAGCTTTCTTT. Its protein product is CASSFLVNTEAFF.

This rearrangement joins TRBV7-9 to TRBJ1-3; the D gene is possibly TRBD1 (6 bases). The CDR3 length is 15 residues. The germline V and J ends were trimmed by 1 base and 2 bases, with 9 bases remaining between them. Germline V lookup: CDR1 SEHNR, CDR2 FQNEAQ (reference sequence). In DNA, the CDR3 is TGTGCCAGCAGCTTAGTAACAGGGCCTGGAAACACCATATATTTT. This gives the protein CASSLVTGPGNTIYF.

This chain's CDR3 is CAWTQRETQYF. The DNA for the CDR3 is TGTGCCTGGACCCAGCGCGAGACCCAGTACTTC. The rearrangement uses TRBV30 and TRBJ2-5, with D unresolved. Germline CDR1 GTSNPN, CDR2 SVGIG (reference sequence). V gave up 4 bases and J gave up 5 bases, with 8 bases separating them. The CDR3 has 11 amino acids.

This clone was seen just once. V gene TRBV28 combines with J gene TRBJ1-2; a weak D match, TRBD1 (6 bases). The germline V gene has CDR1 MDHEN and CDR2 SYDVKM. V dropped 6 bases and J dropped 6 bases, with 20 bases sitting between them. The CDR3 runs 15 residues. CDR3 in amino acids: CASRRQGRVSDGYTF. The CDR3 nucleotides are TGTGCCAGCAGGAGGCAGGGGAGAGTGAGCGATGGCTACACCTTC.

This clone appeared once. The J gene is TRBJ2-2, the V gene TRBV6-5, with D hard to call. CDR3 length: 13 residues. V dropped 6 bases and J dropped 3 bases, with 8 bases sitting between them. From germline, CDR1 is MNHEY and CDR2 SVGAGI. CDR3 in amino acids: CASSHRYTGELFF. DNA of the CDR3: TGTGCCAGCAGCCACAGATACACCGGGGAGCTGTTTTTT.

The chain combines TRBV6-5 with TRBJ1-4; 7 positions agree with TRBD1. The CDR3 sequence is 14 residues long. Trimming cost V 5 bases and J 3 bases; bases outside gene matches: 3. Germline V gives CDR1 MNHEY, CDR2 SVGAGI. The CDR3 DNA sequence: TGTGCCAGCAGTAACAGGGGTGCTAATGAAAAACTGTTTTTT. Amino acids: CASSNRGANEKLFF.

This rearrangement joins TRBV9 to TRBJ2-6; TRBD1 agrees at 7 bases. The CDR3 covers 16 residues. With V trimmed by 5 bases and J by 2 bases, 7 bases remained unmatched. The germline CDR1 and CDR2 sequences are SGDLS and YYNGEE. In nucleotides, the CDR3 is TGTGCCAGCAGTGTACAGGGGCAAGCTGGGGCCAACGTCCTGACTTTC. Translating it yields CASSVQGQAGANVLTF.

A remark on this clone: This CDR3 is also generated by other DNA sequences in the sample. This CDR3 reads CASSPQGSGNTIYF. The CDR3 DNA is TGTGCCAGCTCACCCCAGGGTTCTGGAAACACCATATATTTT. J is TRBJ1-3 and V is TRBV18; maybe TRBD1 (5 bases). Per germline, CDR1 KGHSH and CDR2 LQKENI. The CDR3 totals 14 residues. Trimming removed 3 bases from V and 1 base from J, with 7 bases in between. The whole variable domain, filled in from reference TRBV18 and TRBJ1-3, reads NAGVMQNPRHLVRRRGQEARLRCSPMKGHSHVYWYRQLPEEGLKFMVYLQKENIIDESGMPKERFSAEFPKEGPSILRIQQVVRGDSAAYFCASSPQGSGNTIYFGEGSWLTVV.

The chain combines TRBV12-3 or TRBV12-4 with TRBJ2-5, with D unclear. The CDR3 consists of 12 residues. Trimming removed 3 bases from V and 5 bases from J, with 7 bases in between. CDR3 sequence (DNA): TGTGCCAGCAGTTTTTCGGAGGAGACCCAGTACTTC. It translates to CASSFSEETQYF.